What follows describes a single T cell receptor beta chain. What it binds is not known. This sample's TCRbeta library carried unique molecular identifier barcodes. TCRdb re-called the PCR reads through MiXCR, storing one row per CDR3 protein. Of 800,000 to 1,000,000 distinct CDR3 sequences in the sample, about 29% are singletons; the top ten hold 28%. Germline V gene sequence: CDR1 LGHDT, CDR2 YNNKEL (reference sequence). CDR3 length: 16 amino acids. Trimming shortened V by 4 bases and J by 4 bases, and 17 bases separated the two germline ends. The sample is drawn from a study of T-cell reconstitution after alpha-beta-depleted transplantation in children. Regarding the study as a whole: Where alpha-beta T cells came from about two months after transplant was reportedly several hundred expanded graft clones. The main origin of T-cell counts and diversity one year after transplant was newly produced T cells. For some patients, TCRbeta diversity was high at day 60 because of recipient T cells and thymic progenitors that survived.

This material consisted of PBMCs, mostly from graft donor cells, taken 360 days after TCRalphabeta/CD19-depleted stem cell transplant. This TCR came from a boy in the first two years of life who had a stem cell transplant for SCID, so the T cells may come from the graft donor. The chain uses TRBV3-1 and TRBJ2-1; no reliable D call. CDR3 coding DNA: TGTGCCAGCAGCCCCCGGGCGCAAAGGATATACAATGAGCAGTTCTTC. It specifies CASSPRAQRIYNEQFF.